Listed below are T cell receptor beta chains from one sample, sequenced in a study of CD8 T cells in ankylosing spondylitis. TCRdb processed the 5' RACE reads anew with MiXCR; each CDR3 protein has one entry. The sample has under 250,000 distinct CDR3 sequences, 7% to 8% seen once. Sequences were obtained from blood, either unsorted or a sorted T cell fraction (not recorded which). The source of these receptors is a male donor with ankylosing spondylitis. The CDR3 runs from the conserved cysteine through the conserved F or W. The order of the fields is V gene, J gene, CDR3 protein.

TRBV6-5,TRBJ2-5,CASSYSGGGAETQYF
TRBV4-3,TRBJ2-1,CASSPRLAGGPYNEQFF
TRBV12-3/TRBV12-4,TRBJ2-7,CASSRSGGSLYEQYF
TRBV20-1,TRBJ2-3,CSARRSASSTDTQYF
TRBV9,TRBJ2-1,CASALSGSLRNEQFF
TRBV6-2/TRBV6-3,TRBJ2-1,CASASTSGRALAHEQFF
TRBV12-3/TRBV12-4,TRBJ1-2,CASTSLGGRLPLSYGYTF
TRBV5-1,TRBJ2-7,CASSLIGHEQYF
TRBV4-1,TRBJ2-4,CASSPGAGDIQYF
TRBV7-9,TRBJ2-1,CASNLRDRGINEQFF
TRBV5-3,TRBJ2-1,CARSLVGPSGSYNEQFF
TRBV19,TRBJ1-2,CASSFGQGDNYGYTF
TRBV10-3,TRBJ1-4,CAISEVSGEKLFF
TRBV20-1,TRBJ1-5,CSARGTGDPQPQHF
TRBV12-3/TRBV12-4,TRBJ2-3,CASRRGGRADTQYF
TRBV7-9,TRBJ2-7,CASSLVPRPYEQYF
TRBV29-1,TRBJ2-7,CSATGNPYEQYF
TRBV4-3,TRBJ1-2,CASSQVSERGLTYGYTF
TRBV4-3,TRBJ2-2,CASSQGTFSGELFF
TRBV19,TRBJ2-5,CAISSETQYF
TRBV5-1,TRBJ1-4,CASSVDRGDEKLFF
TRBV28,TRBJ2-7,CASSLWLAGDPSYEQYF
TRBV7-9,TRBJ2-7,CASSPITGVWYEQYF
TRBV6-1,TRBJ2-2,CASSERAITGELFF
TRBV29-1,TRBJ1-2,CSAWTGQGLNYGYTF
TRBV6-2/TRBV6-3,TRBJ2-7,CASSYSRNSYEQYF
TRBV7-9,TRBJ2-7,CASSSQLAYEQYF
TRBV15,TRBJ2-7,CATSRDRDYEQYF
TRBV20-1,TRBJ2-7,CSARVSATYEQYF
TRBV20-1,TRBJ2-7,CSATGTGVYEQYF
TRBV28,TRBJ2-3,CASCDYQGADTQYF
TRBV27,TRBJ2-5,CASSWFSGGQETQYF
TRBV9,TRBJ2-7,CASSFGPPANEQYF
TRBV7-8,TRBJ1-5,CASSHGSGVLNQPQHF
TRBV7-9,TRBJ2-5,CASSPVGETQYF
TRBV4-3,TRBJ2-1,CASSQESSGYNEQFF
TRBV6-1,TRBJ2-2,CASRTDGYTGELFF
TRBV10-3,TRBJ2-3,CAISVGTDRTADTQYF
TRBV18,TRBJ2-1,CASSPREGEYNEQFF
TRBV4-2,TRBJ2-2,CASSQASNTGELFF
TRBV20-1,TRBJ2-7,CSARGKTGPPSYEQYF
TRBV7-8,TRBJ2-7,CASGGLAGVGEQYF
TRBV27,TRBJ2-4,CASSLYRGAKNIQYF
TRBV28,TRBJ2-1,CASRPRQALSYNEQFF
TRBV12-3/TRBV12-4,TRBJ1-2,CASSLARGSGYTF
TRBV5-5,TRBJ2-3,CASSPAEVPTDTQYF
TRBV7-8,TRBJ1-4,CASSFRETEKLFF